This entry concerns a single T cell receptor (beta chain). The antigen remains undetermined. The sample belongs to a study of cytomegalovirus exposure and HLA in healthy donors. Whole-study results and caveats: Specific recognition of CMV antigens was confirmed in vitro for three chains (all CMV-associated). Most TCR sequences were seen very rarely across donors, but some public TCRs occurred in many.

Trimming removed 2 bases from V and 5 bases from J, with 10 bases in between. CDR3 length: 13 residues. Germline V CDR1 and CDR2: SGHAT, FQNNGV. PCR involved 60 Vbeta and 13 Jbeta primers. Assay: immunoSEQ multiplex PCR; the TCRdb copy retains only in-frame clones and omits some. This table holds 120,000 or so clones, 80% to 85% found once. The source of this sequence is a man between 25 and 39 years old in good health and CMV-seronegative. The genes are TRBV11-2 and TRBJ2-7; D is uncertain. Sequenced: PBMCs. The CDR3 loop is CASSLRAPHEQYF. CDR3 nucleotide sequence: TGTGCCAGCAGCTTAAGAGCGCCCCACGAGCAGTACTTC.